The clone carrying this T cell receptor (beta chain) appeared once. PCR employed 60 Vbeta and 13 Jbeta primers. Method: immunoSEQ multiplex PCR; TCRdb's copy keeps in-frame clones and lacks some. The data contain 120,000 or so clones, around 80% of them singletons. This record belongs to a study of cytomegalovirus exposure and HLA in healthy donors. The ends were cut back, 0 bases at V and 0 bases at J, with 16 bases in the middle. The CDR3 consists of 18 residues. Germline CDR1 is LGHNA and CDR2 is YSLEER. The chain combines TRBV4-3 with TRBJ2-3; D is undetermined. Sequencing was done on a sample of PBMCs. The TCR originated in a man aged 25 to 45 in good health and CMV-seronegative. CDR3 residues: CASSQDSRQITSTDTQYF. DNA for the CDR3: TGCGCCAGCAGCCAAGATAGCCGGCAGATCACTAGCACAGATACGCAGTATTTT.